The 4 T cell receptor beta chains below come from one sample, sequenced in a study of cytomegalovirus exposure and HLA in healthy donors. 13 Jbeta primers and 60 Vbeta primers were used for the PCR. Profiled with immunoSEQ multiplex PCR; TCRdb holds only in-frame clones, not every one. Of roughly 100,000 clones in the sample, roughly three quarters were seen once. Sequenced material: PBMCs. These receptors all stem from a woman aged 40-49 years in good health and CMV-seronegative.

This clone was recorded only once. The chain is built from TRBV7-3 and TRBJ2-1; TRBD2 matches at 10 bases. This CDR3 region has 13 residues. V lost 9 bases and J lost 5; bases outside the gene matches: 4. From germline, CDR1 is SGHTA and CDR2 FQGTGA. CDR3 sequence (DNA): TGTGCCAGTCGGACTAGCGGAGACAATGAGCAGTTCTTC. Translation gives CASRTSGDNEQFF.

This clone was found once. The rearrangement joins TRBV20-1 to TRBJ1-4; TRBD1 might be the D (5 bases). The CDR3 contains 10 residues. Looked up from germline, CDR1 is DFQATT and CDR2 is SNEGSKA (reference sequence). V lost 6 bases and J lost 12, with 11 bases in between. The CDR3 loop is CSAQGNELFF. CDR3 DNA sequence: TGCAGTGCGCAGGGCAACGAACTGTTTTTT.

The V call is TRBV5-1, the J call TRBJ2-7; possibly TRBD2 for D (6 bases). Germline lookup yields CDR1 SGHRS and CDR2 YFSETQ. The CDR3 contains 13 residues. The V and J ends lost 3 bases and 2 bases respectively, with 9 bases between them. As DNA, the CDR3 is TGCGCCAGCAGCTCGGAGGGAACCTACGAGCAGTACTTC. Its protein product is CASSSEGTYEQYF.

This sequence joins TRBV5-1 and TRBJ1-1; the D gene is possibly TRBD1 (6 bases). CDR1 SGHRS and CDR2 YFSETQ come from the germline V gene. This CDR3 contains 15 residues. V lost 0 bases to trimming and J lost 1 base, with 10 bases between them. In DNA, the CDR3 is TGCGCCAGCAGCTTGGAGGACAGCCGGAACACTGAAGCTTTCTTT. It specifies CASSLEDSRNTEAFF.